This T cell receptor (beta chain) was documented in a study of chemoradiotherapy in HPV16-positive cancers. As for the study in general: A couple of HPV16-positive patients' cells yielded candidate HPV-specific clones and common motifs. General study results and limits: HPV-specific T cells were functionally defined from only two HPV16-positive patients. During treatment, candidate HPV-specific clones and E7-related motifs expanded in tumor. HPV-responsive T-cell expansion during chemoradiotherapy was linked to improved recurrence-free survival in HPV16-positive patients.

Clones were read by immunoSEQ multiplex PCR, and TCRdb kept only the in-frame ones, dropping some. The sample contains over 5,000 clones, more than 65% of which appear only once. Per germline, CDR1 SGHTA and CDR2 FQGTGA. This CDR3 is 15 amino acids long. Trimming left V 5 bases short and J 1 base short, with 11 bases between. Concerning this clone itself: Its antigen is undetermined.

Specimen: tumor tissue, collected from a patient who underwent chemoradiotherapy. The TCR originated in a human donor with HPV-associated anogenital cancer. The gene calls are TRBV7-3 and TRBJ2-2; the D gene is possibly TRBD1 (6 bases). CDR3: CASSPKTGNTGELFF. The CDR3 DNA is TGTGCCAGCAGCCCTAAGACAGGGAACACCGGGGAGCTGTTTTTT.